This T cell receptor (beta chain) emerged from a study of OX40 agonist ivuxolimab in advanced cancers. TCRdb keeps only in-frame clones here, not all; method: immunoSEQ multiplex PCR. This sample has 60,000 to 75,000 clones, with about 90% found just once. The clonotype comes from an adult with an advanced solid tumor such as melanoma, head and neck, liver or kidney cancer. Sequencing was performed on CD4+ or CD8+ T cells sorted from blood, taken in a trial of the OX40 agonist ivuxolimab.

Written as DNA, the CDR3 is TGCGCCAGCAACCCTGGATCCTCCGAGAGGACCCAGTACTTC. Translating gives CASNPGSSERTQYF. This rearrangement joins TRBV5-1 to TRBJ2-5; D is ambiguous. Germline loops: CDR1 SGHRS, CDR2 YFSETQ. Trimming took 6 bases from V and 7 from J, leaving 19 bases between them. The length of the CDR3 is 14 residues.